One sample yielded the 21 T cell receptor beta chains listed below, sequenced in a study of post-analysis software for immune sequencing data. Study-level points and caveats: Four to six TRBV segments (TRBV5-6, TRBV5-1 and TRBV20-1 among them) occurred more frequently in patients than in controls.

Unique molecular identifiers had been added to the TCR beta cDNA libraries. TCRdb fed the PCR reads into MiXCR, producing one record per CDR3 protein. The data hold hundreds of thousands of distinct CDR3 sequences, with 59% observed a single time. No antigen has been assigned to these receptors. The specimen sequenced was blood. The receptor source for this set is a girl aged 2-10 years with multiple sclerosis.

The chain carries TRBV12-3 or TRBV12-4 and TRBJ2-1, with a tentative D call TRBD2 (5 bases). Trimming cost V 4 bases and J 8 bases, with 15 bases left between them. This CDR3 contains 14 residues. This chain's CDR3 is CASSSGLRIDEQFF. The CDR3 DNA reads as TGTGCCAGCAGTTCGGGGTTAAGGATCGATGAGCAGTTCTTC.

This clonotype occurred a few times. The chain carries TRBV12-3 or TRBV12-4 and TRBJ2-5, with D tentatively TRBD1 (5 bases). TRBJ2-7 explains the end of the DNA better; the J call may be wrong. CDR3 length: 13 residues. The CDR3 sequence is CASSLQGNHEQYF. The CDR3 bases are TGTGCCAGCAGTTTGCAGGGTAACCACGAGCAGTACTTC.

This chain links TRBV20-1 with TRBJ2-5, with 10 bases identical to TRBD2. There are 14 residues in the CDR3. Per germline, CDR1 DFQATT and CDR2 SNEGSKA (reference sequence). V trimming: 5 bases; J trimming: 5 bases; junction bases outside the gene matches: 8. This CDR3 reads CSALLAGDGETQYF. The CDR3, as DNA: TGCAGTGCTCTCCTAGCGGGAGATGGGGAGACCCAGTACTTC.

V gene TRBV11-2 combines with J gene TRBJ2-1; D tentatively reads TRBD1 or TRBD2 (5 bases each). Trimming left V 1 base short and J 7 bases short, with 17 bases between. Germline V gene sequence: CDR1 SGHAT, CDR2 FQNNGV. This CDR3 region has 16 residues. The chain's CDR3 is CASSLGPGTPLNEQFF. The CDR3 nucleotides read TGTGCCAGCAGCTTAGGGCCAGGGACGCCTCTGAATGAGCAGTTCTTC. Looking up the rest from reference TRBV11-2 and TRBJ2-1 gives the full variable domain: EAGVAQSPRYKIIEKRQSVAFWCNPISGHATLYWYQQILGQGPKLLIQFQNNGVVDDSQLPKDRFSAERLKGVDSTLKIQPAKLEDSAVYLCASSLGPGTPLNEQFFGPGTRLTVL.

CDR3 in amino acids: CASSYGASSYNEQFF. The CDR3, as DNA: TGTGCCAGCAGTTACGGAGCGAGCTCCTACAATGAGCAGTTCTTC. The chain joins TRBV6-5 to TRBJ2-1; D uncertain. Between the trimmed V and J ends, which lost 2 bases and 0 bases, there was a span of 8 bases. Germline CDR1 reads MNHEY; CDR2 reads SVGAGI. The CDR3 contains 15 residues.

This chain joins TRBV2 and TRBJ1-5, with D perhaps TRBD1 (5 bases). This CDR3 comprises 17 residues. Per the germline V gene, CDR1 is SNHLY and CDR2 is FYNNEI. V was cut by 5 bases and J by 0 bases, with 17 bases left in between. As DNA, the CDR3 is TGTGCCAGCAGTCTAAAAAGGACGGGGGATAGCAATCAGCCCCAGCATTTT. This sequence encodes CASSLKRTGDSNQPQHF.

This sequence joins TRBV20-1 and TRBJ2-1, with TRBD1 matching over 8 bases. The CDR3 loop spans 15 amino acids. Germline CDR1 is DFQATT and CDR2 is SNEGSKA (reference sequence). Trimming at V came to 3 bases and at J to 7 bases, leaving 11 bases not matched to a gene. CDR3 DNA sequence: TGCAGTGCTAGTCCCCCAGGGGGCATGCGGAATGAGCAGTTCTTC. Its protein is CSASPPGGMRNEQFF.

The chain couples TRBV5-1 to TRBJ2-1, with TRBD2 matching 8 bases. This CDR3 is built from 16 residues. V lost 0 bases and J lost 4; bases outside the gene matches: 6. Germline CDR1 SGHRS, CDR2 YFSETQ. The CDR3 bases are TGCGCCAGCAGCTTGGCCGAAGCGGGGGCTTACAATGAGCAGTTCTTC. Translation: CASSLAEAGAYNEQFF.

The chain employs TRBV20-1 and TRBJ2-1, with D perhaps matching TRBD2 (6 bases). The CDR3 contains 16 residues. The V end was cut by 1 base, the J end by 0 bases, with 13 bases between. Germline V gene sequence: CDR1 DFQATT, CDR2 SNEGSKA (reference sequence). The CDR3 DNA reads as TGCAGTGCTAGAGGGGACTCCAGGAGCTCCTACAATGAGCAGTTCTTC. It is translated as CSARGDSRSSYNEQFF.

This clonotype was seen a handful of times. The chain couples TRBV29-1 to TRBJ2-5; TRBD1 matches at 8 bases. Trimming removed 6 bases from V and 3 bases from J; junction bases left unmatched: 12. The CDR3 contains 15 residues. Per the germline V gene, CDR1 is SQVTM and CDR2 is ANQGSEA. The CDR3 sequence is CSVGTGSGQEETQYF. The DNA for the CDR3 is TGCAGCGTGGGGACAGGCTCGGGACAGGAAGAGACCCAGTACTTC. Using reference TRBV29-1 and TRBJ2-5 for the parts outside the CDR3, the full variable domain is SAVISQKPSRDICQRGTSLTIQCQVDSQVTMMFWYRQQPGQSLTLIATANQGSEATYESGFVIDKFPISRPNLTFSTLTVSNMSPEDSSIYLCSVGTGSGQEETQYFGPGTRLLVL.

DNA of the CDR3: TGTGCCAGCAGACGGAGAGAGGGACAGGGGCCACATGATACGCAGTATTTT. Encoded protein: CASRRREGQGPHDTQYF. This chain joins TRBV6-1 and TRBJ2-3; 10 bases align to TRBD1. The J segment lost 6 bases and the V segment lost 6 bases, leaving 15 bases of the junction unmatched. The CDR3 is 17 amino acids. Per the germline V gene, CDR1 is MNHNS and CDR2 is SASEGT.

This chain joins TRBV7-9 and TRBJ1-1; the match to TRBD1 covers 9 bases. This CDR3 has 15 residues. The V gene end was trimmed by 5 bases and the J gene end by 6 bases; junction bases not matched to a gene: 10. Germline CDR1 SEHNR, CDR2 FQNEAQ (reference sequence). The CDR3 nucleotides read TGTGCCAGCAGCCTGATACAGGGGGCGCGAGCTGAAGCTTTCTTT. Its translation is CASSLIQGARAEAFF.

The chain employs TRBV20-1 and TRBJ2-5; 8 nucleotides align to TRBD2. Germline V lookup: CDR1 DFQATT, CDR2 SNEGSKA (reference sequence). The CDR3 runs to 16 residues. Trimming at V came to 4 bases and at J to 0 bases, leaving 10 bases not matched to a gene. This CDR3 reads CSAMRSGRGHQETQYF. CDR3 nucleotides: TGCAGTGCTATGCGAAGCGGGAGAGGGCACCAAGAGACCCAGTACTTC.

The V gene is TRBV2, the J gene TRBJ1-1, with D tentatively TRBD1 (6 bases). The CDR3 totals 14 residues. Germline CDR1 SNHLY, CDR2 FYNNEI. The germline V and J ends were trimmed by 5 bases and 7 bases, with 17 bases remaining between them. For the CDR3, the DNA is TGTGCCAGCAGTCGAGACGGGGGCCCTCTTGAAGCTTTCTTT. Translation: CASSRDGGPLEAFF.

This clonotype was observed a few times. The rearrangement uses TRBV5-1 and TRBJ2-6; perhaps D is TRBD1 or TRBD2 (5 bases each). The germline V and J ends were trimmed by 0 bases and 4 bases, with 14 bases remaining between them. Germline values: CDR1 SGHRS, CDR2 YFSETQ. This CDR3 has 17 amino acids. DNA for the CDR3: TGCGCCAGCAGCTTGGCCAGATACGGGGCCGGGGCCAACGTCCTGACTTTC. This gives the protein CASSLARYGAGANVLTF.

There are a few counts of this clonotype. CDR3 coding DNA: TGCGCCAGCAGCCCAAAGACGGGGGCCTACGAGCAGTACTTC. Protein product: CASSPKTGAYEQYF. The rearrangement joins TRBV5-1 to TRBJ2-7; tentative D call: TRBD2 (6 bases). The CDR3 is 14 amino acids. V was cut by 4 bases and J by 2 bases, with 13 bases left in between. Germline assignment: CDR1 SGHRS and CDR2 YFSETQ.

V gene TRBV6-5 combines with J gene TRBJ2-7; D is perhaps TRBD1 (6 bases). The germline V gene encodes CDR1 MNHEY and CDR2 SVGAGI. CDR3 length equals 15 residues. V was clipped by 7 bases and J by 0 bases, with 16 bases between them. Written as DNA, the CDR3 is TGTGCCAGCACCGCTACAGGGTTGAACTCCTACGAGCAGTACTTC. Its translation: CASTATGLNSYEQYF.

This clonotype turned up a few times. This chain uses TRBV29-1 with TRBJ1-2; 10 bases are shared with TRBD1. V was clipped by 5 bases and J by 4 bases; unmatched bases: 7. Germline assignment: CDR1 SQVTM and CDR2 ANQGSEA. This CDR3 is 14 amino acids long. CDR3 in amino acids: CSVTLRTGGYGYTF. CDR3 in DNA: TGCAGCGTTACCCTCAGGACAGGGGGCTATGGCTACACCTTC.

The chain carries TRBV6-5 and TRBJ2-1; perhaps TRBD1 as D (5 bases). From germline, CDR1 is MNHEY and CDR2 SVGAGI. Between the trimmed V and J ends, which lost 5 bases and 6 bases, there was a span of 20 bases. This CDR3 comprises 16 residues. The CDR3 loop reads CASSHAGKGLGNEQFF. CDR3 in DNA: TGTGCCAGCAGTCACGCAGGGAAGGGATTAGGCAATGAGCAGTTCTTC.

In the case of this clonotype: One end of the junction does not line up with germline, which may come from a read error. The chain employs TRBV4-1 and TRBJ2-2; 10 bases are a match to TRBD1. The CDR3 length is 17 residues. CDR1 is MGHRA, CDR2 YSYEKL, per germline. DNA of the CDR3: TGCGTCAGCAGCCAAGGGGGACAGGGGTTGGACACCGGGGAGCTGTTTTTT. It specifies CVSSQGGQGLDTGELFF.

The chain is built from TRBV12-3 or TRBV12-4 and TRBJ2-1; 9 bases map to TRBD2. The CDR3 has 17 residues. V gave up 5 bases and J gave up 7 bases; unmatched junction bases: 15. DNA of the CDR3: TGTGCCAGCAGTCCCCAGTGGCGCGGGGGGGCCCAAAATGAGCAGTTCTTC. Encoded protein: CASSPQWRGGAQNEQFF.